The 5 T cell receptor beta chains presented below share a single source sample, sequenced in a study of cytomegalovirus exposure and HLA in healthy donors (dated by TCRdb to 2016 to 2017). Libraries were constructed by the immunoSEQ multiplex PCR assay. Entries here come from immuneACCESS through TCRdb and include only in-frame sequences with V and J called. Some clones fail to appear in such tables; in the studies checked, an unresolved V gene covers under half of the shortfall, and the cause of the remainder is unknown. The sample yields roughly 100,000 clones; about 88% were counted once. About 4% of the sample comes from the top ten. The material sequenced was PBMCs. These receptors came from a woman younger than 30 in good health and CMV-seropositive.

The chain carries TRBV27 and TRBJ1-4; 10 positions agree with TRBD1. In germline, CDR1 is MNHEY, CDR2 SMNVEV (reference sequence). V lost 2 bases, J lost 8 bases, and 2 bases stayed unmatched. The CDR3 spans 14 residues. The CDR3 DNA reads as TGTGCCAGCAGTTTAGGGGACAGGGGCGAAAAACTGTTTTTT. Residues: CASSLGDRGEKLFF.

The CDR3 reads CASSGRTSGMGSEETQYF. The CDR3 nucleotides read TGTGCCAGCAGTGGACGGACTAGCGGAATGGGTAGTGAAGAGACCCAGTACTTC. This sequence joins TRBV2 and TRBJ2-5, with 10 bases lining up with TRBD2. Germline CDR1 SNHLY, CDR2 FYNNEI. The CDR3 is 18 amino acids. V shed 4 bases, J shed 3 bases, and the junction held 14 bases outside the gene matches.

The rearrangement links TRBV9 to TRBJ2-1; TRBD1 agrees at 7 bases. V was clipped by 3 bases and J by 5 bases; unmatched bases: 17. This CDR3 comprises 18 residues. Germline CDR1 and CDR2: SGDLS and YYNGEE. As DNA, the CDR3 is TGTGCCAGCAGCGACCCCAAAGGGGGCAGGGGGTCCCACAATGAGCAGTTCTTC. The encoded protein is CASSDPKGGRGSHNEQFF.

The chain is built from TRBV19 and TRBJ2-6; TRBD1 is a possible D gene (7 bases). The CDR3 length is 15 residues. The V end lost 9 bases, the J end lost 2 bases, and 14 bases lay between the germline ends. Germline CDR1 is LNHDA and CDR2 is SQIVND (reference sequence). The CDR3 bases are TGTGCCAGCAGCAGGGGGGTTGCTGGGGCCAACGTCCTGACTTTC. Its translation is CASSRGVAGANVLTF.

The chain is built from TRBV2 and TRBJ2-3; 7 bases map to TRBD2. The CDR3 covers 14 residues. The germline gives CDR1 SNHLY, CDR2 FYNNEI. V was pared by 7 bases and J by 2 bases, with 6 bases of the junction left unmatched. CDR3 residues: CASKPSGYTDTQYF. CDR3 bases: TGTGCCAGCAAGCCTAGCGGTTACACAGATACGCAGTATTTT.